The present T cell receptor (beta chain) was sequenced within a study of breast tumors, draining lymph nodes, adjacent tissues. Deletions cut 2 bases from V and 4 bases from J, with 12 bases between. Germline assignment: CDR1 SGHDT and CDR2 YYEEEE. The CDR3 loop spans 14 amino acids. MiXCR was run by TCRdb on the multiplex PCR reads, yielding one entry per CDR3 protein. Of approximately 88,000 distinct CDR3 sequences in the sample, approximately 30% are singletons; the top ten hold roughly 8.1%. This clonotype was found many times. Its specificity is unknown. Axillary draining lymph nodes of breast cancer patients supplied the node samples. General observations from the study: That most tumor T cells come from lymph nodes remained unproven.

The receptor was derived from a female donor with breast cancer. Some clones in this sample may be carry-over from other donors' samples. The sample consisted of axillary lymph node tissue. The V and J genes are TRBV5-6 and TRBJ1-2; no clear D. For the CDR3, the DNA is TGTGCCAGCAGCTTTTATAGTTCGGCCTATGGCTACACCTTC. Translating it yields CASSFYSSAYGYTF. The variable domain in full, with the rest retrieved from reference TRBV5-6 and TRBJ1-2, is DAGVTQSPTHLIKTRGQQVTLRCSPKSGHDTVSWYQQALGQGPQFIFQYYEEEERQRGNFPDRFSGHQFPNYSSELNVNALLLGDSALYLCASSFYSSAYGYTFGSGTRLTVV.